This section outlines one TCR beta chain sequence together with its context. In the source study's methods: By means of reference gene primer amplification, nucleated cell counts were estimated. Generated by immunoSEQ multiplex PCR, the TCRdb table keeps only in-frame clones and is missing some. V, J and clone size were drawn from that table, and D and trimming were deduced from the DNA. Of approximately 50,000 clones detected, 80% to 95% appear once; the ten largest clones hold roughly 4.5%. The data originate from a study of blood T cell repertoires in COVID-19. Looking at the study overall: Specimens from acute and convalescent COVID-19 originated in the United States, Italy and Spain. The cDNA or gDNA used as material had been derived from T cells, B-cell-depleted T cells, or PBMCs.

The sequence came from a man aged 50 or older with active COVID-19. Sequencing was carried out using peripheral blood.

CDR3 sequence: CATQRGETQYF. The CDR3 DNA is TGTGCCACGCAGCGCGGGGAGACCCAGTACTTC. The chain employs TRBV6-6 and TRBJ2-5, with D possibly matching TRBD2 (5 bases). Germline assignment: CDR1 MNHNY and CDR2 SVGAGI (reference sequence). V lost 10 bases, J lost 5 bases, and 11 bases lay in between. The length of the CDR3 is 11 residues.